Below, 17 T cell receptor beta chains from the same sample are listed, as sequenced in a study of yellow fever vaccine responses in identical twins. TCRdb analysed the RT-PCR reads with MiXCR anew, one entry per CDR3 protein. The sample has tens of thousands of distinct CDR3 sequences, over 75% seen once. Source: T cells from blood (PBMCs), unsorted or a sorted subset (not recorded which), taken before or after yellow fever vaccination (not recorded which). Every receptor here comes from a woman between 18 and 29 years old who received the yellow fever vaccine.

The chain joins TRBV27 to TRBJ2-7; 9 nucleotides agree with TRBD1. The V and J ends lost 8 bases and 5 bases, in that order; junction bases with no gene match: 10. The CDR3 is 14 amino acids. The V gene's germline CDR1 is MNHEY and CDR2 SMNVEV (reference sequence). The CDR3 DNA reads as TGTGCCAGCCGAGGTAACAGGGGGCGTAACGAGCAGTACTTC. This encodes CASRGNRGRNEQYF.

The J gene is TRBJ2-3, the V gene TRBV7-9; TRBD1 matches 9 bases. The CDR3 contains 15 residues. V shed 5 bases, J shed 6 bases, and the junction held 9 bases outside the gene matches. Germline CDR1 is SEHNR and CDR2 is FQNEAQ (reference sequence). Written as DNA, the CDR3 is TGTGCCAGCAGCATACTGGGACAGGGACGGGATACGCAGTATTTT. Amino acid sequence: CASSILGQGRDTQYF.

The V call is TRBV11-1, the J call TRBJ1-6; TRBD1 agrees at 9 bases. V gave up 5 bases and J gave up 3 bases; unmatched junction bases: 8. The CDR3 covers 17 residues. CDR1 and CDR2 (germline): SGHAT, FQDESV (reference sequence). The CDR3 DNA reads TGTGCCAGCAGCCTGGGACAGGGAAGTTACTATAATTCACCCCTCCACTTT. This gives the protein CASSLGQGSYYNSPLHF.

This clonotype was detected a few times. This rearrangement joins TRBV29-1 to TRBJ1-1; no reliable D call. The CDR3 is 13 amino acids. Germline lookup yields CDR1 SQVTM and CDR2 ANQGSEA. Trimming left V 1 base short and J 0 bases short, with 6 bases between. CDR3 sequence reads: CSVEGRMNTEAFF. The CDR3 DNA reads as TGCAGCGTTGAAGGCAGGATGAACACTGAAGCTTTCTTT.

This chain joins TRBV4-1 and TRBJ1-2, with D hard to call. The CDR3 is 14 amino acids. V was trimmed by 0 bases and J by 4 bases, leaving 9 bases between them. The germline V gene encodes CDR1 MGHRA and CDR2 YSYEKL. The CDR3: CASSQDRNVYGYTF. CDR3 coding DNA: TGCGCCAGCAGCCAAGATAGGAACGTCTATGGCTACACCTTC.

The chain is built from TRBV12-3 or TRBV12-4 and TRBJ1-3; 9 bases are shared with TRBD1. The trim removed 6 bases at V and 7 bases at J, leaving 4 bases unmatched. This CDR3 has 13 residues. The CDR3 DNA reads TGTGCCAGCAGACGAGGACAGGGGAACACCATATATTTT. Residues: CASRRGQGNTIYF.

This chain links TRBV20-1 with TRBJ2-1; TRBD2 agrees at 8 bases. Germline-derived CDR1 and CDR2 are DFQATT and SNEGSKA (reference sequence). V was pared by 6 bases and J by 8 bases, with 12 bases of the junction left unmatched. This CDR3 has 14 residues. CDR3 coding DNA: TGCAGTGCCTCTTCCGGGACTAGTAACTATGAGCAGTTCTTC. This codes for CSASSGTSNYEQFF.

CDR3 nucleotide sequence: TGTGCCAGCAGCCCCCGCGGGTACGAGCAGTACGTC. It encodes CASSPRGYEQYV. This chain uses TRBV13 with TRBJ2-7, with D perhaps matching TRBD2 (5 bases). Germline CDR1 and CDR2: PRHDT and FYEKMQ (reference sequence). This CDR3 contains 12 residues. Trimming removed 5 bases from V and 4 bases from J, with 9 bases in between.

This chain links TRBV7-6 with TRBJ2-1, with unresolved D. Per germline, CDR1 SGHVS and CDR2 FNYEAQ. CDR3 size: 13 residues. The V and J ends lost 6 bases and 5 bases respectively, with 11 bases between them. As DNA, the CDR3 is TGTGCCAGCAGTCTTTCTAGGGACAATGAGCAGTTCTTC. Translating it yields CASSLSRDNEQFF.

The chain employs TRBV10-1 and TRBJ2-1; D might be TRBD2 (6 bases). Germline CDR1 reads WNHNN; CDR2 reads SYGVQD (reference sequence). The CDR3 contains 14 residues. V dropped 4 bases and J dropped 6 bases, with 13 bases sitting between them. The CDR3, as DNA: TGCGCCAGCAGTGTCCAGATGGGGGGCAATGAGCAGTTCTTC. This gives the protein CASSVQMGGNEQFF.

The CDR3 nucleotides are TGTGCCAGCAGTGAGTTTAGCGGCAATGAGCAGTTCTTC. It is translated as CASSEFSGNEQFF. The chain has TRBV2 and TRBJ2-1, with D perhaps TRBD2 (6 bases). The CDR3 totals 13 residues. V was pared by 3 bases and J by 6 bases, with 9 bases between. Germline V CDR1 and CDR2: SNHLY, FYNNEI.

The chain links TRBV6-2 or TRBV6-3 to TRBJ2-1; perhaps TRBD2 as D (6 bases). This CDR3 has 17 amino acids. CDR1 and CDR2 from the germline V gene are MNHEY and SVGEGT. The ends were cut back, 4 bases at V and 9 bases at J, with 25 bases in the middle. In DNA form, the CDR3 reads TGTGCCAGCAGTTCCTTCCGACTAGTAAGGGCCCTCGGTGAGCAGTTCTTC. The encoded protein is CASSSFRLVRALGEQFF.

This clonotype was detected only a few times. The V call is TRBV4-2, the J call TRBJ2-3; perhaps TRBD1 as D (5 bases). The V and J ends lost 5 bases and 8 bases respectively, with 17 bases between them. Germline CDR1 reads LGHNA; CDR2 reads YNFKEQ. CDR3 length equals 14 residues. The CDR3 here is CASSNTGAMVTQYF. In nucleotides, the CDR3 is TGTGCCAGCAGCAATACAGGTGCCATGGTTACGCAGTATTTT.

The chain is built from TRBV15 and TRBJ1-2, with D possibly being TRBD1 (5 bases). The CDR3 length is 16 residues. V shed 0 bases and J shed 4 bases, with 15 bases lying between them. The germline V gene encodes CDR1 LNHNV and CDR2 YYDKDF (reference sequence). For the CDR3, the DNA is TGTGCCACCAGCAGAGATAAGGGCGGGGGGATCTATGGCTACACCTTC. Protein product: CATSRDKGGGIYGYTF.

This chain links TRBV2 with TRBJ1-6; 10 bases are a match to TRBD1. Germline CDR1 and CDR2: SNHLY and FYNNEI. The J segment lost 8 bases and the V segment lost 7 bases, leaving 2 bases of the junction unmatched. The CDR3 extends over 13 amino acids. This chain's CDR3 is CASNGQGDSPLHF. Written as DNA, the CDR3 is TGTGCCAGCAATGGACAGGGGGATTCACCCCTCCACTTT.

The chain recombines TRBV29-1 with TRBJ2-2; 10 nucleotides align to TRBD1. V trimming: 4 bases; J trimming: 1 base; junction bases outside the gene matches: 3. The CDR3 covers 15 residues. Germline V gene lookup returns CDR1 SQVTM and CDR2 ANQGSEA. CDR3 amino acids: CSVGTGGKNTGELFF. The CDR3 region has the DNA TGCAGCGTTGGGACAGGGGGTAAGAACACCGGGGAGCTGTTTTTT.

The rearrangement links TRBV7-2 to TRBJ2-5, with D possibly matching TRBD1 (6 bases). The germline gives CDR1 SGHTA, CDR2 FQGNSA. CDR3 size: 13 residues. V gave up 5 bases and J gave up 7 bases, with 14 bases separating them. This chain's CDR3 is CASSQRGSRTQYF. The CDR3 DNA sequence: TGTGCCAGCAGCCAAAGGGGGAGCAGGACCCAGTACTTC.